This T cell receptor beta chain was documented in a study of cytomegalovirus exposure and HLA in healthy donors. Overall study findings and caveats: Researchers counted around 180 TCR beta chains as cytomegalovirus-associated. In a later analysis, TCR beta V- and J-gene trimming showed a link to a missense DCLRE1C variant.

13 Jbeta primers and 60 Vbeta primers were used for the PCR. Original data processing: There were 80 million or so unique TCR beta chains by a later count, and 10 million to 12 million of them were shared. Method: immunoSEQ multiplex PCR; TCRdb's copy keeps in-frame clones and lacks some. V and J calls plus clone size are reproduced from that table; the DNA served to infer D and trimming. The sample includes some 150,000 clones, around 86% seen only once; the top ten take about 1.2%. The CDR3 has 14 residues. CDR1 MDHEN and CDR2 SYDVKM come from the germline V gene. V was pared by 3 bases and J by 2 bases, with 11 bases between. As regards this clone: The antigen remains undetermined.

This sequence originates from a female donor in good health and CMV-seronegative. The sample comprised PBMCs. The J gene is TRBJ2-7, the V gene TRBV28; D uncertain. The CDR3 coding sequence is TGTGCCAGCAGTTTTCCAGCGTACCCCTACGAGCAGTACTTC. Protein sequence: CASSFPAYPYEQYF. Variable domain in full (rest from reference TRBV28 and TRBJ2-7): DVKVTQSSRYLVKRTGEKVFLECVQDMDHENMFWYRQDPGLGLRLIYFSYDVKMKEKGDIPEGYSVSREKKERFSLILESASTNQTSMYLCASSFPAYPYEQYFGPGTRLTVT.